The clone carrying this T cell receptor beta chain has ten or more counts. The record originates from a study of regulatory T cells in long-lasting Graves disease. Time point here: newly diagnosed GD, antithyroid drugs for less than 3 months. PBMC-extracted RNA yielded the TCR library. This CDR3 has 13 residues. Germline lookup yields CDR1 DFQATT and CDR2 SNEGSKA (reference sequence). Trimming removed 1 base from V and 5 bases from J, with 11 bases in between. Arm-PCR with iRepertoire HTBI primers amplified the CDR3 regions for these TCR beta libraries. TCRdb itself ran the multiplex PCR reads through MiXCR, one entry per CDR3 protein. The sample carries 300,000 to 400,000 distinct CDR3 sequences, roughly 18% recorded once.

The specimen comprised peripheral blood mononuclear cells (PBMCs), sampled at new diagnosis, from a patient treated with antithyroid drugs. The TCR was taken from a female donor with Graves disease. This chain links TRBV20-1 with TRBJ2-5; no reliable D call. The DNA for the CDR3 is TGCAGTGCTAGAGTGGTAGGGCGGGAGACCCAGTACTTC. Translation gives CSARVVGRETQYF.